What follows is one TCR beta chain and its context. Its antigen is unidentified. These data are taken from a study of PD-1 blockade in classical Hodgkin lymphoma. Points from the study as a whole: Only CD4+ TCR diversity, not CD8+, had risen significantly by C4D1.

All patients relapsed after autologous stem cell transplantation, and brentuximab vedotin exposure varied. Thawed PBMCs underwent magnetic negative selection to yield purified CD4+ T cells. Profiling relied on immunoSEQ multiplex PCR, and the TCRdb table lists in-frame clones only, not all of them. The sample shows 25,000 to 35,000 clones, around 86% of them seen only once. Germline CDR1 DFQATT, CDR2 SNEGSKA (reference sequence). The CDR3 length is 11 residues. Trimming removed 1 base from V and 3 bases from J, with 3 bases in between. Source: CD4+ T cells from blood, taken at baseline. The J gene is TRBJ1-1, the V gene TRBV20-1; the D is unclear. This TCR was recovered from a human donor with classical Hodgkin lymphoma. CDR3 region: CSARGDTEAFF. DNA of the CDR3: TGCAGTGCTAGAGGGGACACTGAAGCTTTCTTT.